The T cell receptor (beta chain) described here comes from a study of molecular identifiers for immune sequencing clone quantification. General study findings and limits: For effector cells, clones above 20 RNA copies held over 97% of molecules; for naive cells, under 1%.

Trimming took 2 bases from V and 0 from J; bases not matched to a gene: 9. The CDR3 is 19 amino acids. The germline gives CDR1 LGHNA, CDR2 YSLEER. The authors gated naive CD8 T cells as CD8+CD4-CCR7+CD45RA+ for sorting. Methods described previously were used for bulk TCR libraries, and listed TCR primers were applied. TCRdb re-derived calls from the PCR reads in MiXCR, one entry per CDR3 protein. The sample has some 680,000 distinct CDR3 sequences, around 25% seen once. This clonotype was seen at least ten times. Its antigen is unknown. This sequence originates from a human donor in good health. Some libraries in this study had Jurkat cell RNA spiked in. J is TRBJ2-4 and V is TRBV4-3; 11 positions match TRBD2. The specimen sequenced was naive CD8+ T cells from blood, with Jurkat cell RNA spiked in. Subset denoted: FACS-sorted CD8+CD4-CCR7+CD45RA+ naive T cells. This CDR3 is CASSQLTSGSGGAKNIQYF. The CDR3 DNA follows: TGCGCCAGCAGCCAACTTACTAGCGGGAGTGGGGGAGCCAAAAACATTCAGTACTTC.